Each of the 14 T cell receptor beta chains below was sequenced from the same sample in a study of identical twins. TCRdb redid the calling of the 5' RACE reads with MiXCR, one entry per CDR3 protein. The sample consists of hundreds of thousands of distinct CDR3 sequences, around 6% of them appearing once. Sequenced sample: naive T cells sorted from blood. The receptor source for this set is a man younger than 35 in good health.

This chain connects TRBV5-1 to TRBJ2-3; tentative D call: TRBD1 (6 bases). Germline V CDR1 and CDR2: SGHRS, YFSETQ. The CDR3 contains 15 residues. V was clipped by 4 bases and J by 1 base, with 13 bases between them. CDR3 sequence reads: CASSLGQIRTDTQYF. DNA of the CDR3: TGCGCCAGCAGCCTCGGACAGATCCGCACAGATACGCAGTATTTT.

The V and J genes are TRBV6-2 or TRBV6-3 and TRBJ1-6, with D unresolved. This CDR3 is built from 14 residues. The V end lost 4 bases, the J end lost 0 bases, and 4 bases lay between the germline ends. Germline-derived CDR1 and CDR2 are MNHEY and SVGEGT. CDR3 DNA: TGTGCCAGCAGTTTTCTCTCCTATAATTCACCCCTCCACTTT. Its protein is CASSFLSYNSPLHF.

This clonotype was recorded at least ten times. This rearrangement joins TRBV27 to TRBJ2-1; 14 bases map to TRBD2. The V segment lost 4 bases and the J segment 7 bases; nucleotides outside the gene matches: 9. CDR3 length equals 17 residues. Germline V gene data show CDR1 as MNHEY and CDR2 as SMNVEV (reference sequence). The DNA of the CDR3 is TGTGCCAGCAGTTCCCGGACTAGCGGGAGGAATTTGAATGAGCAGTTCTTC. It codes for CASSSRTSGRNLNEQFF.

This clonotype was counted at least ten times. The chain couples TRBV18 to TRBJ1-4, with 7 bases aligning to TRBD1. The CDR3 spans 15 residues. V shed 1 base, J shed 5 bases, and the junction held 4 bases outside the gene matches. Germline CDR1 reads KGHSH; CDR2 reads LQKENI. The CDR3 is CASSPQTGPNEKLFF. The CDR3 DNA reads TGTGCCAGCTCACCACAGACAGGGCCAAATGAAAAACTGTTTTTT.

There are a few counts of this clonotype. V usage is TRBV27 and J usage is TRBJ2-1, with D perhaps being TRBD1 or TRBD2 (6 bases each). The CDR3 is 14 residues long. V was shortened by 10 bases and J by 2 bases, with 15 bases between the two germline ends. The germline V gene has CDR1 MNHEY and CDR2 SMNVEV (reference sequence). The CDR3 coding sequence is TGTGCCACCAAGAGGGGGGTCCCCTACAATGAGCAGTTCTTC. This sequence encodes CATKRGVPYNEQFF.

This clonotype has a count of ten or more. J is TRBJ2-3 and V is TRBV11-2; D uncertain. V lost 3 bases, J lost 0 bases, and 7 bases lay in between. The CDR3 length is 14 residues. The germline gives CDR1 SGHAT, CDR2 FQNNGV. The CDR3: CASSFFQSTDTQYF. In DNA form, the CDR3 reads TGTGCCAGCAGCTTTTTCCAGAGCACAGATACGCAGTATTTT.

This clonotype was seen at least ten times. The J gene is TRBJ2-7, the V gene TRBV11-2; D may be TRBD2 (6 bases). Between the trimmed V and J ends, which lost 2 bases and 1 base, there was a span of 6 bases. Looked up from germline, CDR1 is SGHAT and CDR2 is FQNNGV. There are 13 residues in the CDR3. The CDR3 bases are TGTGCCAGCAGCTTAAGCGGGTCCTACGAGCAGTACGTC. Translation: CASSLSGSYEQYV.

The chain has TRBV25-1 and TRBJ2-3; 7 bases match TRBD1. The CDR3 consists of 14 residues. J was trimmed by 6 bases and V by 3 bases; bases with no gene match: 6. Germline CDR1 MGHDK, CDR2 SYGVNS. In DNA, the CDR3 is TGTGCCAGCAGTGAGGGGGCAGGGGGTGATACGCAGTATTTT. Amino acids: CASSEGAGGDTQYF.

This clonotype was seen at least ten times. This chain connects TRBV10-3 to TRBJ2-7; 10 bases are a match to TRBD2. CDR3 length equals 15 residues. V lost 7 bases to trimming and J lost 9 bases; unmatched junction nucleotides: 15. Per germline, CDR1 ENHRY and CDR2 SYGVKD. CDR3: CAITGDASGRSSQYF. CDR3 sequence (DNA): TGTGCCATCACTGGAGATGCTAGCGGGAGAAGTTCGCAGTACTTC.

This clonotype was found many times. The chain carries TRBV7-9 and TRBJ2-3; 8 bases match TRBD2. The CDR3 length is 15 residues. V dropped 5 bases and J dropped 4; count of bases not matched to a gene: 8. From germline, CDR1 is SEHNR and CDR2 FQNEAQ (reference sequence). The CDR3 nucleotides read TGTGCCAGCAGCCCCATAGCGGGAAGCGCAGATACGCAGTATTTT. This gives the protein CASSPIAGSADTQYF.

This clonotype was seen only a few times. Here the CDR3 reads CASSYSAGVQPQHF. CDR3 nucleotide sequence: TGTGCCAGCAGTTACTCGGCAGGGGTCCAGCCCCAGCATTTT. The chain couples TRBV6-5 to TRBJ1-5; D may be TRBD1 (6 bases). The germline CDR1 and CDR2 sequences are MNHEY and SVGAGI. This CDR3 has 14 residues. V shed 0 bases and J shed 7 bases, with 10 bases lying between them.

The table lists this clonotype with a few counts. V usage is TRBV4-2 and J usage is TRBJ2-1; tentative D call: TRBD2 (5 bases). CDR1 and CDR2 (germline): LGHNA, YNFKEQ. Trimming pared 4 bases from V and 9 bases from J, leaving 19 bases between. The CDR3 runs 15 residues. The CDR3 bases are TGTGCCAGCAGCCCACTTCCAAGGGTGGAGGTTGAGCAGTTCTTC. It encodes CASSPLPRVEVEQFF.

A few counts support this clonotype. The chain uses TRBV6-2 or TRBV6-3 and TRBJ2-7; 13 positions agree with TRBD2. This CDR3 contains 17 residues. CDR1 is MNHEY, CDR2 SVGEGT, per germline. V trimming: 2 bases; J trimming: 7 bases; junction bases outside the gene matches: 11. The CDR3 region is CASSYASLAGGPREQYV. The CDR3 DNA is TGTGCCAGCAGTTACGCCTCACTAGCGGGAGGGCCTAGGGAGCAGTACGTC.

This clonotype has only a few counts. V gene TRBV7-8 combines with J gene TRBJ1-2, with TRBD1 matching over 7 bases. CDR1 and CDR2 (germline): SGHVS, FQNEAQ. The junction had 16 bases not matched to a gene; V was cut back by 3 bases and J by 3 bases. CDR3 size: 18 residues. The CDR3 spells CASSLRGIRQGFDYGYTF. In DNA, the CDR3 is TGTGCCAGCAGCTTGAGGGGAATTCGACAGGGTTTTGACTATGGCTACACCTTC.